The TCR beta chain under discussion was sequenced for a study of blood T cell repertoires in COVID-19. In the study overall: PBMCs, B-cell-depleted T cells, or T cells provided the cDNA or gDNA that made up the material.

Assay: immunoSEQ multiplex PCR; the TCRdb copy retains only in-frame clones and omits some. The data hold roughly 190,000 clones, with about four fifths observed a single time. With 0 bases removed from V and 8 bases from J, the gap between germline ends came to 9 bases. The CDR3 loop spans 13 amino acids. From germline, CDR1 is SGHRS and CDR2 YFSETQ. A Seattle source enrolled patients during active infection and followed them longitudinally. The TCR originated in a woman aged 55-70 years with COVID-19, enrolled during active disease. The specimen sequenced was peripheral blood. V gene TRBV5-1 combines with J gene TRBJ2-1; D not certain. The CDR3 DNA sequence: TGCGCCAGCAGCTTGGAGCGATCCGATGAGCAGTTCTTC. Amino acid sequence: CASSLERSDEQFF.